This is a list of T cell receptor beta chains from one sample in a study of response to subunit inactivated influenza vaccine. A single record per CDR3 protein comes from TCRdb applying MiXCR to the RT-PCR reads. Counted here are hundreds of thousands of distinct CDR3 sequences, roughly 13% occurring once; the ten biggest clones make up approximately 7%. Material: PBMCs from blood, obtained around 15 days before vaccination. The receptors here all came from a man aged 50 to 59 who received an inactivated influenza vaccine. Both conserved end residues are part of each CDR3. A D gene is named only where the DNA matches it firmly. Clone size is shown for a subset of rows, as once, few, many or a class of expanded clone.

>many|TRBJ2-1|-|TRBV5-1
TGCGCCAGCAGCCCAGGGTTAGCGGAATACAATGAGCAGTTCTTC
CASSPGLAEYNEQFF
>few|TRBJ2-5|-|TRBV4-3
TGCGCCAGCAGCCGCGACTCCGGGACTGATGAGACCCAGTACTTC
CASSRDSGTDETQYF
>few|TRBJ2-4|-|TRBV9
TGTGCCAGCAGCGTAGGGGTTTCGGAGAAAAACATTCAGTACTTC
CASSVGVSEKNIQYF
>many|TRBJ2-7|-|TRBV12-3/TRBV12-4
TGTGCCAGCAGTACGGGCCTCTCCTACGAGCAGTACTTC
CASSTGLSYEQYF
>-|TRBJ1-4|TRBD1|TRBV7-8
TGTGCCAGCAGGCCGGGACAGGCTAATGAAAAACTGTTTTTT
CASRPGQANEKLFF
>few|TRBJ1-2|-|TRBV14
TGTGCCAGCAGCCAAAGTCAGAGATATGGCTACACCTTC
CASSQSQRYGYTF
>few|TRBJ2-3|TRBD1|TRBV4-2
TGTGCCAGCAGCCAAGATTTAAGGGGGCCCACAGATACGCAGTATTTT
CASSQDLRGPTDTQYF
>few|TRBJ2-7|-|TRBV6-2/TRBV6-3
TGTGCCAGCAGTTACTCGACGCCCTACGAGCAGTACTTC
CASSYSTPYEQYF
>few|TRBJ2-1|TRBD2|TRBV20-1
TGCAGTGCTAGAAACTATCTAGCGGGGGGTGGGAATGAGCAGTTCTTC
CSARNYLAGGGNEQFF
>-|TRBJ2-7|TRBD1|TRBV12-3/TRBV12-4
TGTGCCAGCAGTTCCCGACAGGGCCCCTACGAGCAGTACTTC
CASSSRQGPYEQYF
>-|TRBJ1-6|TRBD1|TRBV20-1
TGCAGTGCTACTAGGGACAGGAAAAATTCACCCCTCCACTTT
CSATRDRKNSPLHF
>many|TRBJ2-1|TRBD2|TRBV12-3/TRBV12-4
TGTGCCAGCAGTCCACTCACTAGCGGGAGTTTTAATGAGCAGTTCTTC
CASSPLTSGSFNEQFF
>few|TRBJ2-1|-|TRBV4-2
TGTGCCAGCAGCCCCGTTGGGGTAGTGGATTACAATGAGCAGTTCTTC
CASSPVGVVDYNEQFF
>few|TRBJ2-1|TRBD2|TRBV9
TGTGCCAGCAGCGGATCGGGGACTACCTACAATGAGCAGTTCTTC
CASSGSGTTYNEQFF
>few|TRBJ2-2|-|TRBV9
TGTGCCAGCAGCGACCGGGGTGCCACCGGGGAGCTGTTTTTT
CASSDRGATGELFF
>-|TRBJ2-1|TRBD1|TRBV6-5
TGTGCCAGCAGTTACTCGGACAGGGTAGACAATGAGCAGTTCTTC
CASSYSDRVDNEQFF
>-|TRBJ2-1|-|TRBV11-3
TGTGCCAGCAGCTTAAGTCGCGGGTATGAGCAGTTCTTC
CASSLSRGYEQFF
>few|TRBJ2-4|-|TRBV27
TGTGCCAGCAGTTTTGTGGGCCGTGATCAAGGCATTCAGTACTTC
CASSFVGRDQGIQYF
>-|TRBJ2-7|TRBD1|TRBV20-1
TGCAGTGCTAGAGATCGTCGCAGGGGACAGAAAGGTGGGGACGAGCAGTACTTC
CSARDRRRGQKGGDEQYF
>few|TRBJ2-5|-|TRBV12-3/TRBV12-4
TGTGCCAGCAAGTTTTGGGGCCAAGAGACCCAGTACTTC
CASKFWGQETQYF
>few|TRBJ2-1|-|TRBV15
TGTGCCACCCGGGAACAGGGAGAGGGCTCCTACAATGAGCAGTTCTTC
CATREQGEGSYNEQFF
>few|TRBJ2-7|-|TRBV7-9
TGTGCCCAGAAAAGGGGCAGAGTATACGAGCAGTACTTC
CAQKRGRVYEQYF
>-|TRBJ1-5|-|TRBV20-1
TGCAGTGCTAAGGACGGTTCTTATAGCAATCAGCCCCAGCATTTT
CSAKDGSYSNQPQHF
>few|TRBJ2-1|TRBD2|TRBV3-1
TGTGCCAGCAGCCAAGAGACTAGCGGGTACAATGAGCAGTTCTTC
CASSQETSGYNEQFF
>-|TRBJ2-7|-|TRBV28
TGTGCCAGCGAGAACTCCTACGAGCAGTACTTC
CASENSYEQYF